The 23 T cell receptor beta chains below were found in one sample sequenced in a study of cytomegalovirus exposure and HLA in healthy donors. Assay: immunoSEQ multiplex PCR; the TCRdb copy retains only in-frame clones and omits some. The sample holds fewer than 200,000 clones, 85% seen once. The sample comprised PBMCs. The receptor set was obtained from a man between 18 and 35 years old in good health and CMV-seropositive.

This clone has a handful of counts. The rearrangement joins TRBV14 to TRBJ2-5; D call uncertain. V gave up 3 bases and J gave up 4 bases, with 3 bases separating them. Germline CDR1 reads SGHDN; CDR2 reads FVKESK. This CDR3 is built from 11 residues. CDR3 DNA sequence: TGTGCCAGCAGCCACGGAGAGACCCAGTACTTC. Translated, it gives CASSHGETQYF.

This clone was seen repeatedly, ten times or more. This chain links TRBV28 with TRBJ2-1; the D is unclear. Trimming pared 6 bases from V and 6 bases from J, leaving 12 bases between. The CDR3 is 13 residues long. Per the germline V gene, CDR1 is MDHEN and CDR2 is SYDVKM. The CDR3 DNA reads TGTGCCAGCAGATTCTCCCCTACCAATGAGCAGTTCTTC. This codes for CASRFSPTNEQFF.

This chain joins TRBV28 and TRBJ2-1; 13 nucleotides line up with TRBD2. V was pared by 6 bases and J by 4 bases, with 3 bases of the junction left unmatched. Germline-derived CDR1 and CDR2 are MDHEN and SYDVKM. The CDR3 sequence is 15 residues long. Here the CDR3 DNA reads TGTGCCAGCAGCAGGACTAGCGGGAGTTACAATGAGCAGTTCTTC. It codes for CASSRTSGSYNEQFF.

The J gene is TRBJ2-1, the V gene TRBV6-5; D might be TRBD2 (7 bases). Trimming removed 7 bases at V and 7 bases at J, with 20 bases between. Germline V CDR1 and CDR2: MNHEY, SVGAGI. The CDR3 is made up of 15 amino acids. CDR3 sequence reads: CASTTWGGRGNEQFF. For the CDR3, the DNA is TGTGCCAGCACAACCTGGGGGGGGAGGGGGAATGAGCAGTTCTTC.

CDR3 loop: CASSADRGHTEAFF. The CDR3 DNA follows: TGCGCCAGCAGCGCGGACAGGGGGCACACTGAAGCTTTCTTT. This sequence joins TRBV5-1 and TRBJ1-1; 11 bases are shared with TRBD1. CDR1 SGHRS and CDR2 YFSETQ come from the germline V gene. V lost 4 bases, J lost 3 bases, and 2 bases stayed unmatched. The CDR3 is made up of 14 amino acids.

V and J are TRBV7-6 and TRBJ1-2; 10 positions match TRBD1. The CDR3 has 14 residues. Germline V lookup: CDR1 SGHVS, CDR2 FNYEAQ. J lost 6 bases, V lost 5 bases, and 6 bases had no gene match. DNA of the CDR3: TGTGCCAGCAGCCCCGGGACAGGGGCGGATGGCTACACCTTC. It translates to CASSPGTGADGYTF.

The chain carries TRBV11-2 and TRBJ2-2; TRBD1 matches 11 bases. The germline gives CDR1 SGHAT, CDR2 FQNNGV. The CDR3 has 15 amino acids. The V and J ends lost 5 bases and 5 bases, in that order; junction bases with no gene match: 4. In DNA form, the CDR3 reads TGTGCCAGCAGCCGGACAGGGGGCTGGACCGGGGAGCTGTTTTTT. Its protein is CASSRTGGWTGELFF.

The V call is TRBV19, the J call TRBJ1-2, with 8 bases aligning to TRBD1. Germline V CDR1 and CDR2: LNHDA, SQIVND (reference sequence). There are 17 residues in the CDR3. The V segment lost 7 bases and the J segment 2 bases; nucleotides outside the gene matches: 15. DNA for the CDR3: TGTGCCAGTACCGACGACAGGGGCCCCACCCTAAACTATGGCTACACCTTC. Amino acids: CASTDDRGPTLNYGYTF.

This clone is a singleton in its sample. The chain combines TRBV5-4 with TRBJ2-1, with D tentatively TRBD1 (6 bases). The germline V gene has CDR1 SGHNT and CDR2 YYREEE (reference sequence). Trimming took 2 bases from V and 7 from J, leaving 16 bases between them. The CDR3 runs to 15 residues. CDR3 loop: CASSLAHNRVNEQFF. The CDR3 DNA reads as TGTGCCAGCAGCTTAGCACACAACAGGGTGAATGAGCAGTTCTTC. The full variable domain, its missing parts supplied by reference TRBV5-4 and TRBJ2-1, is ETGVTQSPTHLIKTRGQQVTLRCSSQSGHNTVSWYQQALGQGPQFIFQYYREEENGRGNFPPRFSGLQFPNYSSELNVNALELDDSALYLCASSLAHNRVNEQFFGPGTRLTVL.

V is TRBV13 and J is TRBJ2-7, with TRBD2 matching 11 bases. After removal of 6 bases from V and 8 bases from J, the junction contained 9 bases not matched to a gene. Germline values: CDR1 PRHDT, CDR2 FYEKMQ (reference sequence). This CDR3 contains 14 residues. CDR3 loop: CASSRLAGIPQQYF. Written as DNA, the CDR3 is TGTGCCAGCAGTCGACTAGCGGGAATACCCCAGCAGTACTTC. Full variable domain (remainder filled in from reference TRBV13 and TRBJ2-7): AAGVIQSPRHLIKEKRETATLKCYPIPRHDTVYWYQQGPGQDPQFLISFYEKMQSDKGSIPDRFSAQQFSDYHSELNMSSLELGDSALYFCASSRLAGIPQQYFGPGTRLTVT.

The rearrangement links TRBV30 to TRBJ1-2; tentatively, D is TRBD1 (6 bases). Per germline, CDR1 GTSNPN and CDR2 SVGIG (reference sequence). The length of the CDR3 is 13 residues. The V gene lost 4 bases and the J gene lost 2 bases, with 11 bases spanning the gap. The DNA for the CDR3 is TGTGCCTGGAATGAGGGGGGGAACTATGGCTACACCTTC. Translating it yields CAWNEGGNYGYTF.

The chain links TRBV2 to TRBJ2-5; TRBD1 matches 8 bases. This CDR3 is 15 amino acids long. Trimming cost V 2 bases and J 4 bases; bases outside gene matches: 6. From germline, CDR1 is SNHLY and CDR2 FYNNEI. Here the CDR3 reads CASSEQGAGGETQYF. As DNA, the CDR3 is TGTGCCAGCAGTGAACAGGGGGCTGGAGGAGAGACCCAGTACTTC.

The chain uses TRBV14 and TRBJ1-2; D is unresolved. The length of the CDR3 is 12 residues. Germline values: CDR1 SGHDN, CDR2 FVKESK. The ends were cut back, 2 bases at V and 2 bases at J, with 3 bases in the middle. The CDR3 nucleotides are TGTGCCAGCAGCCAACAGAACTATGGCTACACCTTC. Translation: CASSQQNYGYTF.

In DNA form, the CDR3 reads TGTGCCAGCAGGAGGGACAGGAATCCTGGAAACACCATATATTTT. This gives the protein CASRRDRNPGNTIYF. The chain carries TRBV28 and TRBJ1-3, with TRBD1 matching over 8 bases. Germline CDR1 MDHEN, CDR2 SYDVKM. V trimming: 6 bases; J trimming: 2 bases; junction bases outside the gene matches: 6. The CDR3 consists of 15 residues.

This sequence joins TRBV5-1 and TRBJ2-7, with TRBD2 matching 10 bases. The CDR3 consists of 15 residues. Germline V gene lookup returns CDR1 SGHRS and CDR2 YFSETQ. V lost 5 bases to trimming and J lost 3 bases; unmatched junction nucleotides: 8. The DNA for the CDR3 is TGCGCCAGCAGGCATACTAGCGGGGACGTCTACGAGCAGTACTTC. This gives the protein CASRHTSGDVYEQYF. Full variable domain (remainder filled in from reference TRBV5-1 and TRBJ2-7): KAGVTQTPRYLIKTRGQQVTLSCSPISGHRSVSWYQQTPGQGLQFLFEYFSETQRNKGNFPGRFSGRQFSNSRSEMNVSTLELGDSALYLCASRHTSGDVYEQYFGPGTRLTVT.

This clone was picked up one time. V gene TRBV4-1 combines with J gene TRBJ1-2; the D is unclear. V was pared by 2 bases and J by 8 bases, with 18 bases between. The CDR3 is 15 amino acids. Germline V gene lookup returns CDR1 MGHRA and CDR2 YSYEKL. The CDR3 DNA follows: TGCGCCAGCAGCCAATTAACGGTTACCACAGAGGGCTACACCTTC. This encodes CASSQLTVTTEGYTF.

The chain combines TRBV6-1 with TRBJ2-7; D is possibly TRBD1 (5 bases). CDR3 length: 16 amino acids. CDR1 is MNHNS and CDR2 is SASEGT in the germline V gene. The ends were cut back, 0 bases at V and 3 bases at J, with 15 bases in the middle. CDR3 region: CASSEADRTSYYEQYF. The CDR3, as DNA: TGTGCCAGCAGTGAAGCCGACAGAACCTCTTACTACGAGCAGTACTTC.

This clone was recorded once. The DNA of the CDR3 is TGTGCCAGCAGCCGGTACGATTATAATTCACCCCTCCACTTT. Protein product: CASSRYDYNSPLHF. V is TRBV11-3 and J is TRBJ1-6; D gene uncertain. This CDR3 is built from 14 residues. Germline V gives CDR1 SGHNT, CDR2 YENEEA. The V end lost 5 bases, the J end lost 4 bases, and 9 bases lay between the germline ends.

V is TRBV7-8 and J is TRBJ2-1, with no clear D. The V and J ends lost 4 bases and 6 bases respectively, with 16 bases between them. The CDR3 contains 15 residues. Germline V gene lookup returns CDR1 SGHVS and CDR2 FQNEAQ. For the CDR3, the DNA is TGTGCCAGCAGCTCCGACGCCTTTTGGGCCAATGAGCAGTTCTTC. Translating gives CASSSDAFWANEQFF.

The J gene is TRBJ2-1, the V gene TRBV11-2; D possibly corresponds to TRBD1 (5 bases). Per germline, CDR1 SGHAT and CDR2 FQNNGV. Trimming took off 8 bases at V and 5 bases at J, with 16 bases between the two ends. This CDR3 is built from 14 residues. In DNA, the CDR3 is TGTGCCAGCTGCCGCCAAGACAGTCACAATGAGCAGTTCTTC. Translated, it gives CASCRQDSHNEQFF.

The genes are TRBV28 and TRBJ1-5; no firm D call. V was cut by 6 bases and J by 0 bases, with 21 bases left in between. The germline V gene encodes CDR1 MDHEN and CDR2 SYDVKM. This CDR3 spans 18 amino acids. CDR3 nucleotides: TGTGCCAGCAGCAGACACGTAGACACCCGATATAGCAATCAGCCCCAGCATTTT. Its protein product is CASSRHVDTRYSNQPQHF. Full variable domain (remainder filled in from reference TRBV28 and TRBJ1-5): DVKVTQSSRYLVKRTGEKVFLECVQDMDHENMFWYRQDPGLGLRLIYFSYDVKMKEKGDIPEGYSVSREKKERFSLILESASTNQTSMYLCASSRHVDTRYSNQPQHFGDGTRLSIL.

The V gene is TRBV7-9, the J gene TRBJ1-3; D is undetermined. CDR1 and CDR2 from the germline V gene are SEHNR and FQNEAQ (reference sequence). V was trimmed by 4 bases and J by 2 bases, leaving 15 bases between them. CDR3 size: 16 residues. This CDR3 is CASSSLRVSAGNTIYF. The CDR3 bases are TGTGCCAGCAGCTCCCTGAGGGTGTCGGCTGGAAACACCATATATTTT.

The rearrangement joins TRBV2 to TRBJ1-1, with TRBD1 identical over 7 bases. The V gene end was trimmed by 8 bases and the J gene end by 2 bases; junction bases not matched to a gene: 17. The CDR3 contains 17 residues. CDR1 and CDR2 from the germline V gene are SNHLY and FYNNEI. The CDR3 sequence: CASPPDRSNPSNTEAFF. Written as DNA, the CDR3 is TGTGCCAGCCCCCCGGACAGGTCCAACCCTAGCAACACTGAAGCTTTCTTT.